Listed below are T cell receptor beta chains from one sample, sequenced in a study of CD49a tissue-resident CD8 T cells in human skin. Measured with immunoSEQ multiplex PCR; TCRdb has only the in-frame clones, and not every one. This sample's table reports around 67 clones. Material: CLA+ CD8+ effector memory T cells sorted from blood. The receptors were sampled from a human donor in good health. Both conserved end residues are part of each CDR3. Fields, in order: V gene, clone size, J gene, D gene, CDR3 DNA, CDR3 protein. A D gene is named only where the DNA matches it firmly. Not every row has a clone size; where given, it reads once, few, many or a size class.

v_gene: TRBV4-1
abundance: .
j_gene: TRBJ1-1
d_gene: TRBD1
CDR3nt: TGCGCCAGCAGCCATAGAGGGACAGACAACACTGAAGCTTTCTTT
CDR3aa: CASSHRGTDNTEAFF

v_gene: TRBV2
abundance: .
j_gene: TRBJ2-4
d_gene: .
CDR3nt: TGTGCCAGCAGTGACAGGGCTTCCAAAAACATTCAGTACTTC
CDR3aa: CASSDRASKNIQYF

v_gene: TRBV4-2
abundance: .
j_gene: TRBJ2-3
d_gene: TRBD2
CDR3nt: TGTGCCAGCAGCCAAGCGTCCGGGACTAGCATGGATACGCAGTATTTT
CDR3aa: CASSQASGTSMDTQYF

v_gene: TRBV11-2
abundance: once
j_gene: TRBJ2-3
d_gene: TRBD2
CDR3nt: TGTGCCAGCAGGCTCGCCGGAGGAGCGGGAACAGATACGCAGTATTTT
CDR3aa: CASRLAGGAGTDTQYF

v_gene: TRBV4-2
abundance: .
j_gene: TRBJ2-6
d_gene: .
CDR3nt: TGTGCCAGCAGCCAACAGGGGTCTGGGGCCAACGTCCTGACTTTC
CDR3aa: CASSQQGSGANVLTF